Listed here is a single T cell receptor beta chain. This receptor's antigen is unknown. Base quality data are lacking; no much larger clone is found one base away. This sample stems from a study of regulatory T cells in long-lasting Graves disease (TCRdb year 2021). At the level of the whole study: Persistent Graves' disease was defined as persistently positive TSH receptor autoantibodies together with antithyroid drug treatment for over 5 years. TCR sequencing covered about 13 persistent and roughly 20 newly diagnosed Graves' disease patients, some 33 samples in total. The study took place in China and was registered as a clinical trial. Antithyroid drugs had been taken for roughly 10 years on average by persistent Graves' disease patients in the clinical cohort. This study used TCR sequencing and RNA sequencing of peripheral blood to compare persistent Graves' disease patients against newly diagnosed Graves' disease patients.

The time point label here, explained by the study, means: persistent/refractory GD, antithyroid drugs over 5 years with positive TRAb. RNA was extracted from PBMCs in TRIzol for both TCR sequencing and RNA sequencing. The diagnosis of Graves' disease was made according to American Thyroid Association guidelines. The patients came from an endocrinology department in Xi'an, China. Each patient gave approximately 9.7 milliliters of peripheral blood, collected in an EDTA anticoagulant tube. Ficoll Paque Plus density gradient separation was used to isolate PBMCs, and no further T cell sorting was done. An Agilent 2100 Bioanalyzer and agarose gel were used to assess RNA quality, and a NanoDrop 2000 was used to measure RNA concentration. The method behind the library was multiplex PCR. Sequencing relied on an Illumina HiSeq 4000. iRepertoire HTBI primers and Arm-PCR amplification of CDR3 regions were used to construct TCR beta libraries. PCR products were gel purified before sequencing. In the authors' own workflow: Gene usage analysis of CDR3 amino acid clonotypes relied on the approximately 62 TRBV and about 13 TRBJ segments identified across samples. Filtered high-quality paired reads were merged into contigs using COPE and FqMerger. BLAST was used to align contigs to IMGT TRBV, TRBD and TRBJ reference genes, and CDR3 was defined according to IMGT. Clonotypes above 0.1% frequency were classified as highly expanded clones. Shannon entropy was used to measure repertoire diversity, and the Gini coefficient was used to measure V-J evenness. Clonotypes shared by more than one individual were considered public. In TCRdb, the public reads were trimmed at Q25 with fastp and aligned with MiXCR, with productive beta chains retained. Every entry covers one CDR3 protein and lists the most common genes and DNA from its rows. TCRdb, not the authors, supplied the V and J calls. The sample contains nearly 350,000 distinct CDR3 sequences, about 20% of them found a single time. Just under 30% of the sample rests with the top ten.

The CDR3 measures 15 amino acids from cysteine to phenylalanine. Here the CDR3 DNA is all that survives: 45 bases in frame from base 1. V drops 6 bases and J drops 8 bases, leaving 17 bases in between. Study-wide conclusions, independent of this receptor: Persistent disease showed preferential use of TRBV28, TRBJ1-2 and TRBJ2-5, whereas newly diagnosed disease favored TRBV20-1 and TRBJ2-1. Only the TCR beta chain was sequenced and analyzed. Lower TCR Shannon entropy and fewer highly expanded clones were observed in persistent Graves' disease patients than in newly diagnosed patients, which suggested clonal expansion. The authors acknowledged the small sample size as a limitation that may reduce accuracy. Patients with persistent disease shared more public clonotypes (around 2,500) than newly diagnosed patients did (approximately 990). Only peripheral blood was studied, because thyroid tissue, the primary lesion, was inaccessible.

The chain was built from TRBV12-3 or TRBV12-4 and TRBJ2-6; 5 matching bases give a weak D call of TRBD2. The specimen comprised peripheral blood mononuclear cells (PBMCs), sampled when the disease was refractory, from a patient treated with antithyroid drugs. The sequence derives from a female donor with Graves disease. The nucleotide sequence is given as TGTGCCAGCAGCGTCGTGGCGCGGGCGTCCAACGTCCTGACTTTC. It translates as CASSVVARASNVLTF.